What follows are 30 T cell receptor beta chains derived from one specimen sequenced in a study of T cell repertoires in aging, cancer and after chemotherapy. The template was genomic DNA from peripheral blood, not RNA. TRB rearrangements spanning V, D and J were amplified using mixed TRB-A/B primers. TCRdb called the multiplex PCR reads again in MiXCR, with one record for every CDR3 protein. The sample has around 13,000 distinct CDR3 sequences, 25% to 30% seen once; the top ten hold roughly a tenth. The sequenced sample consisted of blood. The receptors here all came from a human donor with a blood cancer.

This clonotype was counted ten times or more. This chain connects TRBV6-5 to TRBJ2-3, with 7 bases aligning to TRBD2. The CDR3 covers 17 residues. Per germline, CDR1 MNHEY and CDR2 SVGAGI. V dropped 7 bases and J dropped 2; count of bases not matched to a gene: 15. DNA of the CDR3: TGTGCCAGCACTACACTGCCGTTTGGGACTAACACAGATACGCAGTATTTT. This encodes CASTTLPFGTNTDTQYF.

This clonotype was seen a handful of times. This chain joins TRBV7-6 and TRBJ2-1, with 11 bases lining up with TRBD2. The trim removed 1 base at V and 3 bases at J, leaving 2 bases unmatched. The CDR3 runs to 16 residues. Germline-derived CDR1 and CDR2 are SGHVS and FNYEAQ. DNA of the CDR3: TGTGCCAGCAGCTTAGGGGGACTAGCGGACTACAATGAGCAGTTCTTC. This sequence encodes CASSLGGLADYNEQFF. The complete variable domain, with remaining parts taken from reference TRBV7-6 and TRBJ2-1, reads GAGVSQSPRYKVTKRGQDVALRCDPISGHVSLYWYRQALGQGPEFLTYFNYEAQQDKSGLPNDRFSAERPEGSISTLTIQRTEQRDSAMYRCASSLGGLADYNEQFFGPGTRLTVL.

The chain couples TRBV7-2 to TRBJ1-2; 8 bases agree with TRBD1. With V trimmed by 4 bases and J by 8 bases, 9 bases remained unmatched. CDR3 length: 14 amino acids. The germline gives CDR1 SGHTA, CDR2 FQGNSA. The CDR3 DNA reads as TGTGCCAGCAGCTCCTTAAGGACAGGGAACGGCTACACCTTC. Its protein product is CASSSLRTGNGYTF.

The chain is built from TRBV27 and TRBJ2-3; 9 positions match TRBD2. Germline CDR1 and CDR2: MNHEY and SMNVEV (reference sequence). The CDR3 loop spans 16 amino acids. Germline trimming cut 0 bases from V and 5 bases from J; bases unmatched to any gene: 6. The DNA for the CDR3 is TGTGCCAGCAGTTTATCGGGCGGGGGGGCCGGAGATACGCAGTATTTT. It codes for CASSLSGGGAGDTQYF.

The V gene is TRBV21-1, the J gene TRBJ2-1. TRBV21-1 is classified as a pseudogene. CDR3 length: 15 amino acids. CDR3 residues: CASESGHQLYNEQFF. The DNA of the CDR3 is TGTGCCAGCGAGTCTGGGCACCAGCTCTACAATGAGCAGTTCTTC.

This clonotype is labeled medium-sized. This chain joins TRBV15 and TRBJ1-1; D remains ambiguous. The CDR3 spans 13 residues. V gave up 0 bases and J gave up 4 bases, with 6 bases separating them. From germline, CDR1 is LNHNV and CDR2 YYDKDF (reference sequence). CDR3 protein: CATSRDLVTEAFF. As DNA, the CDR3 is TGTGCCACCAGCAGAGATCTTGTCACTGAAGCTTTCTTT.

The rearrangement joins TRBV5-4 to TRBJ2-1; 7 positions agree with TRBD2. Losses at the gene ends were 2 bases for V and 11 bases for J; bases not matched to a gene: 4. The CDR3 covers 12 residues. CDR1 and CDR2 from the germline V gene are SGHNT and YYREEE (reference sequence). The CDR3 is CASSFGGTKQFF. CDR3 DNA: TGTGCCAGCAGCTTCGGGGGGACCAAGCAGTTCTTC.

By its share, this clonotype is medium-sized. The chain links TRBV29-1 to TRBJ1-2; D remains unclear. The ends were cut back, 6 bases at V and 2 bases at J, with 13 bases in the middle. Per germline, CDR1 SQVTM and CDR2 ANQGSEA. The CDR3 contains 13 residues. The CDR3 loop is CSVLVGGNYGYTF. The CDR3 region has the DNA TGCAGCGTACTGGTAGGCGGGAACTATGGCTACACCTTC.

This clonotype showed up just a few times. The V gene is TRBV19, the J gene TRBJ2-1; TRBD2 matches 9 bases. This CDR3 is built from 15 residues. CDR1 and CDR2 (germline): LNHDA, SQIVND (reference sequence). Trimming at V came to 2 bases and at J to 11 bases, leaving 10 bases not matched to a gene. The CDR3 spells CASSITSGGTSQQFF. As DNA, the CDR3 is TGTGCCAGTAGTATAACGAGCGGGGGGACCTCTCAGCAGTTCTTC.

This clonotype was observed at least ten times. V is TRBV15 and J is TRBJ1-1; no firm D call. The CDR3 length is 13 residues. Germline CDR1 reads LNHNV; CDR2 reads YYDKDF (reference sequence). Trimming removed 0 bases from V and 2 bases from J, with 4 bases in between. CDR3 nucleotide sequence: TGTGCCACCAGCAGAGAACAAAACACTGAAGCTTTCTTT. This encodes CATSREQNTEAFF. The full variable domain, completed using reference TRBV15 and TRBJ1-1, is DAMVIQNPRYQVTQFGKPVTLSCSQTLNHNVMYWYQQKSSQAPKLLFHYYDKDFNNEADTPDNFQSRRPNTSFCFLDIRSPGLGDTAMYLCATSREQNTEAFFGQGTRLTVV.

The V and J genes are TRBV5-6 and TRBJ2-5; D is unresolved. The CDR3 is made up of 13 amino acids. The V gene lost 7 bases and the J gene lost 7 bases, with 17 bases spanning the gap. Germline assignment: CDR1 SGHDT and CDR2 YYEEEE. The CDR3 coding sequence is TGTGCCAGCGGCTCAGAAAACCCGCGGACCCAGTACTTC. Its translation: CASGSENPRTQYF.

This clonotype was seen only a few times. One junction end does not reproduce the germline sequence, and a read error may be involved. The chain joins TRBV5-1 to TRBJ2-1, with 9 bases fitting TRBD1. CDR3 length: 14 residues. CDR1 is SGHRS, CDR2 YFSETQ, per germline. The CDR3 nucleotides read TGTGCCAGCAGCCCGGGACAGGGAAGGAATGAGCAGTTCTTT. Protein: CASSPGQGRNEQFF.

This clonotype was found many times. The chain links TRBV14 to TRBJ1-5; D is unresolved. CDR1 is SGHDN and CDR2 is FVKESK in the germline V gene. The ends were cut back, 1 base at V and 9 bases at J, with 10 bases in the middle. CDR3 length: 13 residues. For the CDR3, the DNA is TGTGCCAGCAGCCAAGGCTCCTTTAGGCCCCAGCATTTT. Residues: CASSQGSFRPQHF.

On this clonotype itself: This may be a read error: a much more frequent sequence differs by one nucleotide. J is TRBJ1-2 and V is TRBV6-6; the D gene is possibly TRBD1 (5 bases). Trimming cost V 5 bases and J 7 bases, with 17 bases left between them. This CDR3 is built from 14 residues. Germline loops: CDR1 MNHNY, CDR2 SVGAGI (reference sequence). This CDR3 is CASSGTIEGLGYTF. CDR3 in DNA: TGTGCCAGCAGTGGGACGATTGAGGGTCTTGGCTACACCTTC.

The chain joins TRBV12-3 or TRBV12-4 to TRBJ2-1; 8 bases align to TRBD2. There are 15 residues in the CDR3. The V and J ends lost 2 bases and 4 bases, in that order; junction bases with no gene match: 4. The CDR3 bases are TGTGCCAGCAGTTTAACAGCGGGAGCTTACAATGAGCAGTTCTTC. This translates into CASSLTAGAYNEQFF.

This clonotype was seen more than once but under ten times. Written as DNA, the CDR3 is TGTGCCAGCAGTTCCCGGACAGGGGGCCCCTATGGCTACACCTTC. This codes for CASSSRTGGPYGYTF. The rearrangement links TRBV27 to TRBJ1-2, with 11 bases matching TRBD1. Unmatched junction bases numbered 5, after V lost 4 bases and J lost 4 bases. CDR3 size: 15 residues. Per germline, CDR1 MNHEY and CDR2 SMNVEV (reference sequence).

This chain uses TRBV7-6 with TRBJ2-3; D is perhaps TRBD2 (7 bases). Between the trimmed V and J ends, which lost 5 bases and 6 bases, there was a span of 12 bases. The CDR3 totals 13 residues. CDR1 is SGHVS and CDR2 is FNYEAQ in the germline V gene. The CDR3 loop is CASSPWGGDTQYF. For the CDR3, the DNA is TGTGCCAGCAGCCCCTGGGGGGGCGATACGCAGTATTTT.

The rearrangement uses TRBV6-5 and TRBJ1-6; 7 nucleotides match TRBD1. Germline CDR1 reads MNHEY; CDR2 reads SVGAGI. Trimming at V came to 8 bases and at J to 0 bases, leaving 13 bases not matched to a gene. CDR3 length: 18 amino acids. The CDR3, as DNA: TGTGCCAGCGTGGGGACAGTCCAAGTTCTCTCCTATAATTCACCCCTCCACTTT. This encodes CASVGTVQVLSYNSPLHF.

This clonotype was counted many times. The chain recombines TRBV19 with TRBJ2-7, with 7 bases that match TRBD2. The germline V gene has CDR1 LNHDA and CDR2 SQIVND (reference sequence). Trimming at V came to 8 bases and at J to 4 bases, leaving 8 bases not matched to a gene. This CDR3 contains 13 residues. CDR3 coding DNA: TGTGCCAGTGCCTGGGGTAGCGGGTACGAGCAGTACTTC. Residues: CASAWGSGYEQYF.

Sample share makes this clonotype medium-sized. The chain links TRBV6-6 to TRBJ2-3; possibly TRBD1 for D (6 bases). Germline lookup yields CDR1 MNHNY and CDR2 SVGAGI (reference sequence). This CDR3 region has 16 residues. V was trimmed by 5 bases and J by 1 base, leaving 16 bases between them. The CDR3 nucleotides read TGTGCCAGCAGTGTTGACAGGCCTCGGGGCACAGATACGCAGTATTTT. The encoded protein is CASSVDRPRGTDTQYF.

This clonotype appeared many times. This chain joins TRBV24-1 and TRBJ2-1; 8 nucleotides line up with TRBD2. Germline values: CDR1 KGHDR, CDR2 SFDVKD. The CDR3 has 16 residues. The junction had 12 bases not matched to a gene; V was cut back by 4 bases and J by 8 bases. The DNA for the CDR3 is TGTGCCACCAGTGACCCGGGACTAGGCGGGGGCGATGAGCAGTTCTTC. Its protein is CATSDPGLGGGDEQFF.

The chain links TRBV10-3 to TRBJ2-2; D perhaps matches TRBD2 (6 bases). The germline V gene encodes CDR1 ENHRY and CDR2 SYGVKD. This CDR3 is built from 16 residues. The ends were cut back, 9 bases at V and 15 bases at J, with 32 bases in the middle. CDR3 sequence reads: CAISSPPGDFSGTLFF. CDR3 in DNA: TGTGCCATATCATCCCCTCCGGGGGACTTCTCAGGAACGTTGTTTTTT.

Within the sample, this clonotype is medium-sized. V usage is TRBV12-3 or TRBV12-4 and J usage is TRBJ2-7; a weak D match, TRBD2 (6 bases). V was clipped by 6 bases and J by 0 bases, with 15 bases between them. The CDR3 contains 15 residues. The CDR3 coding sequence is TGTGCCAGCAGCGAACCGGGAGCTGGCTCCTACGAGCAGTACTTC. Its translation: CASSEPGAGSYEQYF.

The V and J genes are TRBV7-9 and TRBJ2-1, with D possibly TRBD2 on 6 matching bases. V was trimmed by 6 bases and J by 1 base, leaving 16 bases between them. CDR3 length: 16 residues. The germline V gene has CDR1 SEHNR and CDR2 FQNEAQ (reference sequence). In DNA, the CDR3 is TGTGCCAGCAGACCCAAAACTGGACTATCCTACAATGAGCAGTTCTTC. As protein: CASRPKTGLSYNEQFF.

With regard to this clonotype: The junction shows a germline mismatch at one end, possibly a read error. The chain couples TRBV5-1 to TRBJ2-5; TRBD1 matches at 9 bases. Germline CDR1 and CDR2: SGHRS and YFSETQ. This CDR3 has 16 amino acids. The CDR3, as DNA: TGTGCCAGCAGCTTGCGGGACAGGGAGCTTTTCGGGACCCAGTACTTC. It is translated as CASSLRDRELFGTQYF.

The CDR3 region has the DNA TGTGCCAGTAGACCGGGCTTCTCTGGAAACACCATATATTTT. Translated, it gives CASRPGFSGNTIYF. The chain carries TRBV19 and TRBJ1-3; D unresolved. V dropped 6 bases and J dropped 0 bases, with 9 bases sitting between them. CDR1 is LNHDA and CDR2 is SQIVND in the germline V gene (reference sequence). There are 14 residues in the CDR3.

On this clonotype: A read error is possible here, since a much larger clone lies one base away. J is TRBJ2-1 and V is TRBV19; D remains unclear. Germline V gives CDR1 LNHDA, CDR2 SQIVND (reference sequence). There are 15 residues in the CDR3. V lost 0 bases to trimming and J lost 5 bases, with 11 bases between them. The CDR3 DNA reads TGTGCCAGTAGTATAGACAGGTACCCCGACAATGAGCAGTTCTTC. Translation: CASSIDRYPDNEQFF.

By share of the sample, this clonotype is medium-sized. The CDR3 loop reads CASSDRATYGYTF. The CDR3 nucleotides read TGTGCCAGCAGCGACAGAGCGACCTATGGCTACACCTTC. The chain carries TRBV6-1 and TRBJ1-2, with D possibly TRBD1 on 5 matching bases. This CDR3 has 13 amino acids. The ends were cut back, 6 bases at V and 4 bases at J, with 12 bases in the middle. CDR1 and CDR2 (germline): MNHNS, SASEGT.

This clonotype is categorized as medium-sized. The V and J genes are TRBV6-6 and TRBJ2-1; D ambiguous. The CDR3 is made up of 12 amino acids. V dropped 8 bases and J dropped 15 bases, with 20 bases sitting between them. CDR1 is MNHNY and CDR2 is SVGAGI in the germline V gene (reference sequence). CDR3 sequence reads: CASWVPLWGLFF. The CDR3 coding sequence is TGTGCCAGCTGGGTGCCCCTCTGGGGTTTGTTCTTC.

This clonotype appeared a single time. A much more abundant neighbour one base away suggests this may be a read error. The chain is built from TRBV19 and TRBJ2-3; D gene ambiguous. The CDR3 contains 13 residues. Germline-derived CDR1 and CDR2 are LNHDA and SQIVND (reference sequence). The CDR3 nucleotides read TGTTCCAGTAGTACCGGGTTCACAGATACGCAGTATTTT. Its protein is CSSSTGFTDTQYF.